In this sample, the clone carrying this TCR beta chain turned up once. The target antigen is unknown. CDR1 MDHEN and CDR2 SYDVKM come from the germline V gene. The V and J ends lost 4 bases and 0 bases respectively, with 10 bases between them. CDR3 size: 14 residues. This sample is part of a study of blood T cells in healthy people across ages. The use of a sample-barcoded 5' primer and a J-beta primer mix characterized a second PCR of roughly 6 to 11 cycles. TCRdb re-called the 5' RACE reads through MiXCR, storing one row per CDR3 protein. The sample holds roughly 1.6 million distinct CDR3 sequences, almost 35% seen once. Study conclusions and caveats: Diversity estimates drawn from one million T cells were deemed underestimates. Naive T cell percentage showed a strong correlation with the diversity of TCR beta. CMV infection status of these donors was not known.

This TCR derives from a woman aged 25 to 39 in good health. The chain links TRBV28 to TRBJ2-7; D ambiguous. Sample: blood. Here the CDR3 reads CASSSKTFSYEQYF. The CDR3 DNA sequence: TGTGCCAGCAGTTCCAAGACATTCTCCTACGAGCAGTACTTC.